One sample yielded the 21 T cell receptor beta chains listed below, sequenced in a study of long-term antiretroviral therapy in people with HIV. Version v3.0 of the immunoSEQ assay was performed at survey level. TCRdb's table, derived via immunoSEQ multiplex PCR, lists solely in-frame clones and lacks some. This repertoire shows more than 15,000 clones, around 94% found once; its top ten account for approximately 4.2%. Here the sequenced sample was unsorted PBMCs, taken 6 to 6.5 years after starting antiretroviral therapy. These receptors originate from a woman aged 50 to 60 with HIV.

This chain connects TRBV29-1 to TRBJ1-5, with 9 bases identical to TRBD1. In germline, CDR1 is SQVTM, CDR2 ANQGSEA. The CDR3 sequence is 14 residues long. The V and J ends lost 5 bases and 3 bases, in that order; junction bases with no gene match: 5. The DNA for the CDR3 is TGCAGCGTTCGGGACAGGGAATACAATCAGCCCCAGCATTTT. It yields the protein CSVRDREYNQPQHF. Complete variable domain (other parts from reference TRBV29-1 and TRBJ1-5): SAVISQKPSRDICQRGTSLTIQCQVDSQVTMMFWYRQQPGQSLTLIATANQGSEATYESGFVIDKFPISRPNLTFSTLTVSNMSPEDSSIYLCSVRDREYNQPQHFGDGTRLSIL.

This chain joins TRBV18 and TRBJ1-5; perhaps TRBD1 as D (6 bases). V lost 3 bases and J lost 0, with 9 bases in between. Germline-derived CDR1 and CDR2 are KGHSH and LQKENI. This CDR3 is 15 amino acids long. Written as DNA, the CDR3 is TGTGCCAGCTCACCTGGGACAATTAGCAATCAGCCCCAGCATTTT. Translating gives CASSPGTISNQPQHF. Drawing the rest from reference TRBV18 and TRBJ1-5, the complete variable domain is NAGVMQNPRHLVRRRGQEARLRCSPMKGHSHVYWYRQLPEEGLKFMVYLQKENIIDESGMPKERFSAEFPKEGPSILRIQQVVRGDSAAYFCASSPGTISNQPQHFGDGTRLSIL.

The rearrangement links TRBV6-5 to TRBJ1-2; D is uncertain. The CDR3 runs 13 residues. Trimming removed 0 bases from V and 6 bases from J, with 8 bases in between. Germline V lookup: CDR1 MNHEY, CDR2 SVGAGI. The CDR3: CASSYSSGDGYTF. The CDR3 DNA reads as TGTGCCAGCAGTTACTCGTCGGGTGATGGCTACACCTTC.

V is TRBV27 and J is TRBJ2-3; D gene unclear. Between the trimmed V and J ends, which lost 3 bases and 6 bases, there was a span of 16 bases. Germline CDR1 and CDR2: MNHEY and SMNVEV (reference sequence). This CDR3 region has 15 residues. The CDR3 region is CASSFWGTVGDTQYF. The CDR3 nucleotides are TGTGCCAGCAGTTTTTGGGGTACCGTGGGGGATACGCAGTATTTT.

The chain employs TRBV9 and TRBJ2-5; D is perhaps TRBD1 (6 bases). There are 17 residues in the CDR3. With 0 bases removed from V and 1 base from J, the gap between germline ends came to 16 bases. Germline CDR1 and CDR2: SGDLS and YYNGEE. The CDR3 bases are TGTGCCAGCAGCGTAGCTATAACAGGGTCGTCCCAAGAGACCCAGTACTTC. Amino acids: CASSVAITGSSQETQYF.

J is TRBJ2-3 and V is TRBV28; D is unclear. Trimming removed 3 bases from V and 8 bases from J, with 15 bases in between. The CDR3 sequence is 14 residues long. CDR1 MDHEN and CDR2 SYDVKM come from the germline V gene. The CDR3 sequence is CASSFGASLGTQYF. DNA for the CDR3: TGTGCCAGCAGTTTCGGAGCCTCATTGGGTACGCAGTATTTT.

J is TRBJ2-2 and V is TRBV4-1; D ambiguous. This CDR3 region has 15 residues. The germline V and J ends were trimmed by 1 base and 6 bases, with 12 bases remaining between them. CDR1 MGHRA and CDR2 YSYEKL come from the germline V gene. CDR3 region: CASSQVRSTAGELFF. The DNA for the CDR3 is TGCGCCAGCAGCCAAGTTCGTTCAACAGCCGGGGAGCTGTTTTTT.

The CDR3 is CASSPNLQRLSNYGYTF. CDR3 sequence (DNA): TGTGCCAGCAGCCCCAACCTACAGCGACTATCTAACTATGGCTACACCTTC. The V and J genes are TRBV10-3 and TRBJ1-2; D ambiguous. Trimming pared 10 bases from V and 0 bases from J, leaving 24 bases between. Germline assignment: CDR1 ENHRY and CDR2 SYGVKD. The CDR3 length is 17 residues.

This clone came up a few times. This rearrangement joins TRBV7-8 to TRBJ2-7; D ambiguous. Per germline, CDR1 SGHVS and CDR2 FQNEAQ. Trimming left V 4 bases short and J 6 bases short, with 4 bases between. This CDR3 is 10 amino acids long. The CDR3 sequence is CASSSTEQYF. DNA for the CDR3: TGTGCCAGCAGCTCGACCGAGCAGTACTTC.

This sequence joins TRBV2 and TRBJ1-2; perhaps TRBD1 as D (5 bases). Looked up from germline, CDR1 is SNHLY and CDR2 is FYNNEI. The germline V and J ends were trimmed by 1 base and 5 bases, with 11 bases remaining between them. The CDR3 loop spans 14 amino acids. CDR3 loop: CASSEGSGKYGYTF. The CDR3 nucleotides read TGTGCCAGCAGTGAAGGGTCAGGGAAATATGGCTACACCTTC.

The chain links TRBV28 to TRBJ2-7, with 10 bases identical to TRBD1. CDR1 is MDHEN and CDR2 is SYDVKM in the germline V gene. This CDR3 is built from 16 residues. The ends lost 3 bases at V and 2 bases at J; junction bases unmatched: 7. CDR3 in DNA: TGTGCCAGCAGTTTTCGGACAGGGGGACGAACCTACGAGCAGTACTTC. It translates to CASSFRTGGRTYEQYF.

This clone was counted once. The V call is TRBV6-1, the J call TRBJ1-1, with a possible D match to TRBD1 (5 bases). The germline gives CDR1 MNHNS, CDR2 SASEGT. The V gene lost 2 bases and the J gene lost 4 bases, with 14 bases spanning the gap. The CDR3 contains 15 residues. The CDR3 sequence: CASSELGGLITEAFF. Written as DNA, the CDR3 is TGTGCCAGCAGTGAACTGGGGGGGTTGATCACTGAAGCTTTCTTT.

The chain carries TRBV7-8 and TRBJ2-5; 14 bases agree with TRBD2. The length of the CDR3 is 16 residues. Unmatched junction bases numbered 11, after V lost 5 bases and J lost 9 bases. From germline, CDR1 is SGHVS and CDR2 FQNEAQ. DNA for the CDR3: TGTGCCAGCAGCCCCGAGGGACTAGCGGGAGCCCGGGCCCAGTACTTC. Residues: CASSPEGLAGARAQYF.

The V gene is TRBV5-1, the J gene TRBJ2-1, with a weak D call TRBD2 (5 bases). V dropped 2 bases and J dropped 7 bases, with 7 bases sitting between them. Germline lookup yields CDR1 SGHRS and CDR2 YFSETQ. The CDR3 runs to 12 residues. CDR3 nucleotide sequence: TGCGCCAGCAGCTTAACGGGAAATGAGCAGTTCTTC. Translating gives CASSLTGNEQFF.

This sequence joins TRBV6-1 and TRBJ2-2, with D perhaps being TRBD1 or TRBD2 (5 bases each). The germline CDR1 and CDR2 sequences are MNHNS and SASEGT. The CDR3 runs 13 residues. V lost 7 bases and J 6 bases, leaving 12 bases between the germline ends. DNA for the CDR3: TGTGCCAGCAACCCTGGGGGACCCGGGGAGCTGTTTTTT. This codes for CASNPGGPGELFF.

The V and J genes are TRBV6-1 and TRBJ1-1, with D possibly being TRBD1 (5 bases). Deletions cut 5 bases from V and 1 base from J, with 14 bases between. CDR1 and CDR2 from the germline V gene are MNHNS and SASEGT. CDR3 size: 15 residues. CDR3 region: CASSSFREKNTEAFF. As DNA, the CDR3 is TGTGCCAGCAGTTCCTTCAGGGAAAAGAACACTGAAGCTTTCTTT.

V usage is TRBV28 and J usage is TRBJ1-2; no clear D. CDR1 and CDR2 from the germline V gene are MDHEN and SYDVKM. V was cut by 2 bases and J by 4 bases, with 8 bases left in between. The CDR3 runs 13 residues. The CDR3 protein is CASSLEPIYGYTF. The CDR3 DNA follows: TGTGCCAGCAGTTTAGAGCCCATCTATGGCTACACCTTC.

The CDR3 DNA reads TGTGCCAGCAGCAATGGACAGGCCCCGAACACTGAAGCTTTCTTT. It encodes CASSNGQAPNTEAFF. This rearrangement joins TRBV7-8 to TRBJ1-1, with 7 positions matching TRBD1. Germline CDR1 is SGHVS and CDR2 is FQNEAQ. V lost 5 bases and J lost 1; bases outside the gene matches: 7. The CDR3 sequence is 15 residues long.

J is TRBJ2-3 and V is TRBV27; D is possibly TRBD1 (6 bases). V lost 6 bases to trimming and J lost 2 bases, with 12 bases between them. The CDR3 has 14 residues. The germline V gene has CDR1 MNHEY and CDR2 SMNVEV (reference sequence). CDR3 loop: CASSPGQHTDTQYF. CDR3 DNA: TGTGCCAGCAGCCCGGGACAACACACAGATACGCAGTATTTT.

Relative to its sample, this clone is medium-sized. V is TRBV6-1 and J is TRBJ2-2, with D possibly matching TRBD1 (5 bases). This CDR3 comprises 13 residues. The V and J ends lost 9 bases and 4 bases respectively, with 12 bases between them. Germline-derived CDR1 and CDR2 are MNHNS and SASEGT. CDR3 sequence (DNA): TGTGCCAGTCCAAATAGGGGCACCGGGGAGCTGTTTTTT. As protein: CASPNRGTGELFF.

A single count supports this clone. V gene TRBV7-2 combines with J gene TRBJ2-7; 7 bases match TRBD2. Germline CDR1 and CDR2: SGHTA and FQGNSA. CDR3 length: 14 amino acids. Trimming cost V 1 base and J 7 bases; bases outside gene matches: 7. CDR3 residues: CASSLGSAGREQYF. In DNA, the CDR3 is TGTGCCAGCAGCTTAGGCTCAGCGGGGAGGGAGCAGTACTTC.